The next 3 T cell receptor beta chains were all read from a single sample in a study of blood T cells in healthy people across ages. Primers used in a second PCR of about 6 to 11 cycles were a sample-barcoded 5' primer and a J-beta primer mix. TCRdb called the 5' RACE reads again in MiXCR, with one record for every CDR3 protein. The sample holds around 1.1 million distinct CDR3 sequences; roughly two fifths are singletons and the top ten take less than 15%. Sequenced sample: blood. The receptors derive from a man between 18 and 29 years old in good health.

This sequence joins TRBV20-1 and TRBJ2-5; D is perhaps TRBD1 or TRBD2 (5 bases each). Per the germline V gene, CDR1 is DFQATT and CDR2 is SNEGSKA (reference sequence). The CDR3 contains 17 residues. V was trimmed by 5 bases and J by 11 bases, leaving 33 bases between them. The CDR3 bases are TGCAGTGCTGGGGACGGATCCCCCGAAGGACAATACAATGAGCAGTACTTC. The encoded protein is CSAGDGSPEGQYNEQYF.

This clonotype was counted only a few times. This chain connects TRBV6-2 or TRBV6-3 to TRBJ1-2, with 8 bases identical to TRBD1. The CDR3 covers 13 residues. The V gene's germline CDR1 is MNHEY and CDR2 SVGEGT. V lost 6 bases to trimming and J lost 8 bases; unmatched junction nucleotides: 8. CDR3 sequence (DNA): TGTGCCAGCAGATACGACAGGGGTGGAGGCTACACCTTC. This codes for CASRYDRGGGYTF.

This chain links TRBV20-1 with TRBJ2-1; D unresolved. V lost 6 bases, J lost 1 base, and 16 bases lay in between. The CDR3 length is 15 residues. Germline-derived CDR1 and CDR2 are DFQATT and SNEGSKA (reference sequence). In DNA, the CDR3 is TGCAGTGCCATAGCACCCTTTCTTTCCTACAATGAGCAGTTCTTC. This encodes CSAIAPFLSYNEQFF.